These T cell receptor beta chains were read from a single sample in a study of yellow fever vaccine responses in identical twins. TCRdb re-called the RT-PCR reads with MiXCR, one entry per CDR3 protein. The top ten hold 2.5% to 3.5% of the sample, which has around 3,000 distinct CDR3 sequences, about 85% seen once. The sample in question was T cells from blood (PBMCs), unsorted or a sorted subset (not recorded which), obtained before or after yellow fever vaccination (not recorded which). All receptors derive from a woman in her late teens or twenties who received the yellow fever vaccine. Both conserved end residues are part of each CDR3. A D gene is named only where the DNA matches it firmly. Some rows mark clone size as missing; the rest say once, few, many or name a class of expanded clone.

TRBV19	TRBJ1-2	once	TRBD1	TGTGCCAGTAAAGAGGACAGGGCCAACTATGGCTACACCTTC	CASKEDRANYGYTF
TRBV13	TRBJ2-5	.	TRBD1	TGTGCCAGCAGCTTAGGGACGGGACAGCGACAAGAGACCCAGTACTTC	CASSLGTGQRQETQYF
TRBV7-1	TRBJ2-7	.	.	TGTGCCAGCAGCTCCTCAAGCGGGCTCTACGAGCAGTACTTC	CASSSSSGLYEQYF
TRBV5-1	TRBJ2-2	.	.	TGCGCCAGCAGCTTGGCTATCACGACCGGGGAGCTGTTTTTT	CASSLAITTGELFF
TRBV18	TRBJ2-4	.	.	TGTGCCAGCTCACCAAACCCAGCGACTCTAGCCAAAAACATTCAGTACTTC	CASSPNPATLAKNIQYF
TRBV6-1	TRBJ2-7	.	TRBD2	TGTGCCAGCAGTACTACTAGCGGGAGGGTCCTCTACGAGCAGTACTTC	CASSTTSGRVLYEQYF
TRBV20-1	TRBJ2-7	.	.	TGCAGTGCTAGGGACGTCTACGAGCAGTACTTC	CSARDVYEQYF
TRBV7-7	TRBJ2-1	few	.	TGTGCTAGCAGCTTAGGTCCTAACAATGAGCAGTTCTTC	CASSLGPNNEQFF
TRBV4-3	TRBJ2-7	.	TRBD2	TGCGCCAGCAGCCATGGGACTAGCATGTCCTACGAGCAGTACTTC	CASSHGTSMSYEQYF
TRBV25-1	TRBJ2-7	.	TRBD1	TGTGCCAGCAGTGAATCCCGGGACAGGTCCTACGAGCAGTACTTC	CASSESRDRSYEQYF
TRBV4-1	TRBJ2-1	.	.	TGCGCCAGCAGCCAAGATGGTGATTCCTACAATGAGCAGTTCTTC	CASSQDGDSYNEQFF
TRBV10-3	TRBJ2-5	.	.	TGTGCCATCAGTGGGCAGCTGGGGGACCAAGAGACCCAGTACTTC	CAISGQLGDQETQYF
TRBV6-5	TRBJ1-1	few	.	TGTGCCAGCAGCTACATCCGAGGTAGCGGCGCTTTCTTT	CASSYIRGSGAFF
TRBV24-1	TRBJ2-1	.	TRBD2	TGTGCCACCAGTGGAGACAAGCGGGAGTACAATGAGCAGTTCTTC	CATSGDKREYNEQFF
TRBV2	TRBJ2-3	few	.	TGTGCCAGCATAACGACCCCGGGGGGCCCAGATACGCAGTATTTT	CASITTPGGPDTQYF
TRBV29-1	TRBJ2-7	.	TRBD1	TGCAGCGTTGTAAACAGGGGTGGCTACGAGCAGTACTTC	CSVVNRGGYEQYF
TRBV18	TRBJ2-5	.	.	TGTGCCAGCTCACCCACGGGGAAAGAGACCCAGTACTTC	CASSPTGKETQYF
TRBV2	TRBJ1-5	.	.	TGTGCCAGCAGTCCCGGGACAAAAAATAGCAATCAGCCCCAGCATTTT	CASSPGTKNSNQPQHF
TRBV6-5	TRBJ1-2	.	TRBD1	TGTACCAGCAGTTACTCGCGGGACAGGGGCCTTGGGGGCTACACCTTC	CTSSYSRDRGLGGYTF
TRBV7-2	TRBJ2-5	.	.	TGTGCCAGCAGCTTCCAAGAGACCCAGTACTTC	CASSFQETQYF
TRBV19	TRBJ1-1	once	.	TGTGCCAGTAGTACCGCCGTGAACACTGAAGCTTTCTTT	CASSTAVNTEAFF
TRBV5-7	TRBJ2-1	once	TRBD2	TGTGCCAGCAGCTGGGAGGGTTGGGGGGGTAATGAGCAGTTCTTC	CASSWEGWGGNEQFF
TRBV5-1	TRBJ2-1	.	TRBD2	TGCGCCAGCAGAGGACTAGCAGGGACTAATGAGCAGTTCTTC	CASRGLAGTNEQFF
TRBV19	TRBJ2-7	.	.	TGTGCCAGTAGCGGGAGCCTTGACGAGCAGTACTTC	CASSGSLDEQYF
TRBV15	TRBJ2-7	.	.	TGTGCCACCAGCAGAGATCCGGGTGTAGCCTACGAGCAGTACTTC	CATSRDPGVAYEQYF